Listed below are T cell receptor beta chains from one sample, sequenced in a study of cytomegalovirus exposure and HLA in healthy donors. Sequencing used immunoSEQ multiplex PCR; TCRdb keeps in-frame clones, though not all of them. This table has just under 45,000 clones, more than 45% appearing once. The sample was PBMCs. These receptors all come from a man aged 55-75 years in good health and CMV-seronegative. CDR3s include the opening cysteine and the closing phenylalanine or tryptophan. A D gene is named only where the DNA matches it firmly. The size entry is marked missing in some rows and otherwise reads once, few, many or a size class.

j_call,clone_size,v_call,d_call,cdr3_nt,cdr3_aa
TRBJ2-2,-,TRBV27,-,TGTGCCTGGCGGACCGGGGAGCTGTTTTTT,CAWRTGELFF
TRBJ2-3,few,TRBV25-1,TRBD1,TGTGCCAGCAGTGAAGAACAGGGGTCGCAGTATTTT,CASSEEQGSQYF
TRBJ1-2,-,TRBV10-3,-,TGTGCCATCAGTGAGTCTTCCGACAGCCTCTATGGCTACACCTTC,CAISESSDSLYGYTF
TRBJ1-1,-,TRBV11-3,TRBD1,TGTGCCAGCAGCATTGGGACAGGGAGAGGCACTGAAGCTTTCTTT,CASSIGTGRGTEAFF
TRBJ2-1,-,TRBV15,-,TGTGCCACCAGTGGAGGACGATCCTACAATGAGCAGTTCTTC,CATSGGRSYNEQFF
TRBJ2-6,few,TRBV10-3,-,TGTGCCATCAGCGATTCCGGTGTGGCAGGGGTTTACGGGGCCAACGTCCTGACTTTC,CAISDSGVAGVYGANVLTF
TRBJ1-2,few,TRBV21-1,-,TGTGCCAGCAGCACGAGACAGGGACGAAGCTATGGCTACACCTTC,CASSTRQGRSYGYTF
TRBJ1-3,-,TRBV28,-,TGTGCCAGCAGTTTTAGCAGTAGAAACACCATATATTTT,CASSFSSRNTIYF
TRBJ1-1,-,TRBV28,-,TGTGCCAGCAGGAAAGCGCCCCGATGGAAGAACACTGAAGCTTTCTTT,CASRKAPRWKNTEAFF
TRBJ2-2,-,TRBV11-1,TRBD1,TGTGCCAGCGGAAGGGACAGGACGATCACCGGGGAGCTGTTTTTT,CASGRDRTITGELFF
TRBJ1-1,-,TRBV5-1,TRBD1,TGCGCCAGCAGCTCGGGACAGGTCCACACTGAAGCTTTCTTT,CASSSGQVHTEAFF
TRBJ1-5,-,TRBV6-1,-,TGTGCCAGCAGTTCCTACAGTGGCAATCAGCCCCAGCATTTT,CASSSYSGNQPQHF
TRBJ2-5,-,TRBV7-3,TRBD2,TGTGCCAGCAGCCCCGGGGGGGGAGAGACCCAGTACTTC,CASSPGGGETQYF
TRBJ2-2,-,TRBV30,TRBD2,TGTGCCTGGGGACTAGCGGGAGCCGCCGGGGAGCTGTTTTTT,CAWGLAGAAGELFF
TRBJ1-1,-,TRBV27,-,TGTGCCAGCAGTCCAAGGAGAGCGGGGACTGAAGCTTTCTTT,CASSPRRAGTEAFF
TRBJ1-2,-,TRBV5-1,-,TGCGCCAGCAGCATCGCCGGGGTTAACTATGGCTACACCTTC,CASSIAGVNYGYTF
TRBJ1-4,-,TRBV7-2,-,TGTGCCAGCAGCTGGGCTGGGACTAATGAAAAACTGTTTTTT,CASSWAGTNEKLFF
TRBJ1-2,few,TRBV6-5,TRBD1,TGTGCCAGCAGTTACAGGGGGCTCGGCTATGGCTACACCTTC,CASSYRGLGYGYTF
TRBJ1-2,-,TRBV6-5,-,TGTGCCAGCGCTGACAGACTTACTAACTATGGCTACACCTTC,CASADRLTNYGYTF
TRBJ1-2,few,TRBV6-5,-,TGTGCCAGCAGTCCCGGGAGGGGGGGCTTAGACTACACCTTC,CASSPGRGGLDYTF
TRBJ2-3,-,TRBV6-1,TRBD1,TGTGCCAGCACCCCGGGACAGGGAAGAACAGATACGCAGTATTTT,CASTPGQGRTDTQYF
TRBJ2-1,-,TRBV7-7,TRBD2,TGTGCCAGCAGCCTGACTAGCGGGAGTTCAAGTGAGCAGTTCTTC,CASSLTSGSSSEQFF
TRBJ1-1,few,TRBV5-6,-,TGTGCCAGCAGCTTCACGCGGGACACTGAAGCTTTCTTT,CASSFTRDTEAFF
TRBJ1-5,-,TRBV28,-,TGTGCCAGCAGCTTTCAGCCCCAGCATTTT,CASSFQPQHF
TRBJ2-1,few,TRBV4-3,TRBD2,TGCGCCAGCAGCCTCGGATCCGGACTAGCGGGAGGTAATGAGCAGTTCTTC,CASSLGSGLAGGNEQFF
TRBJ2-5,few,TRBV6-1,TRBD2,TGTGCCAGCAGCGAACGGCGGGAGCTGACCCAGTACTTC,CASSERRELTQYF
TRBJ1-2,few,TRBV15,-,TGTGCCACCAGCAGAAAAAGGACAGACCTAAACTATGGCTACACCTTC,CATSRKRTDLNYGYTF
TRBJ1-1,-,TRBV5-1,-,TGCGCCAGCAGCGCAGCGTCCTACACTGAAGCTTTCTTT,CASSAASYTEAFF
TRBJ2-3,few,TRBV10-2,TRBD2,TGCGCCAGCAGTGAGTCGCGGGGAGGGGACTACGACACAGATACGCAGTATTTT,CASSESRGGDYDTDTQYF
TRBJ2-3,-,TRBV13,-,TGTGCCAGCGGTCCGGCAGGCCCTTTCACAGATACGCAGTATTTT,CASGPAGPFTDTQYF
TRBJ2-7,-,TRBV5-1,TRBD2,TGCGCCAGCAGCTTGCCTCCCGGGACTAGCGGGTACGAGCAGTACTTC,CASSLPPGTSGYEQYF
TRBJ2-7,-,TRBV5-6,TRBD2,TGTGCCAGCAGCTTTCGGGCTAGCGGGTCCTACGAGCAGTACTTC,CASSFRASGSYEQYF
TRBJ1-2,-,TRBV14,-,TGTGCCAGCAGCCAAGAAGCCTTTGGCTACACCTTC,CASSQEAFGYTF
TRBJ2-3,few,TRBV5-4,TRBD2,TGTGCCAGCAGCTTGCGATCGAGCGGGAGATCAGATACGCAGTATTTT,CASSLRSSGRSDTQYF
TRBJ1-3,few,TRBV2,-,TGTGCCAGCAGGCAGGGGATCCTCTCTGGAAACACCATATATTTT,CASRQGILSGNTIYF
TRBJ2-1,-,TRBV25-1,TRBD2,TGTGCCAGCCTTGGACTAGCGGCCTACAATGAGCAGTTCTTC,CASLGLAAYNEQFF
TRBJ2-6,-,TRBV9,-,TGTGCCAGCAGCCCCCAAGCGTCTGGGGCCAACGTCCTGACTTTC,CASSPQASGANVLTF
TRBJ2-5,once,TRBV5-1,TRBD2,TGCGCCAGCAGGGTACTAGCGGGAGAGGAAGCCCAGTACTTC,CASRVLAGEEAQYF
TRBJ2-1,few,TRBV5-1,TRBD1,TGCGCCAGCAGCTCCGGACAGGGAAGGTACAATGAGCAGTTCTTC,CASSSGQGRYNEQFF
TRBJ1-2,few,TRBV4-2,TRBD1,TGTGCCAGCAGCCAAGGGACAGGGCCCTATGGCTACACCTTC,CASSQGTGPYGYTF
TRBJ2-7,few,TRBV5-4,-,TGTGCCAGCAGCTTAGCGGGTTGGGGGTACGAGCAGTACTTC,CASSLAGWGYEQYF
TRBJ1-1,few,TRBV6-1,-,TGTGCCAGCAGTGGCTGGCGAGGACTTACTGAAGCTTTCTTT,CASSGWRGLTEAFF
TRBJ2-3,once,TRBV7-9,TRBD1,TGTGCCAGCAGCTCGCCGGGACAGGAGGGAACAGATACGCAGTATTTT,CASSSPGQEGTDTQYF
TRBJ2-1,-,TRBV7-2,TRBD2,TGTGCCAGCAGCTCTAGCGGGAGGGCTATTGAGCAGTTCTTC,CASSSSGRAIEQFF
TRBJ2-3,-,TRBV7-2,TRBD2,TGTGCCAGCAGCCTCGGACTAGCGGGTACGCAGTATTTT,CASSLGLAGTQYF
TRBJ1-2,few,TRBV29-1,TRBD1,TGCAGCGTCCAAGTCCCGGGACAGACTCTCTATGGCTACACCTTC,CSVQVPGQTLYGYTF
TRBJ2-1,-,TRBV5-1,TRBD2,TGCGCCAGCAGCCTAACTAGCGGGAGTTTATCCTACAATGAGCAGTTCTTC,CASSLTSGSLSYNEQFF
TRBJ2-1,-,TRBV6-5,TRBD2,TGTGCCAGCAGGACGAGGACTAGCGGAAACAATGAGCAGTTCTTC,CASRTRTSGNNEQFF
TRBJ1-1,-,TRBV6-5,TRBD1,TGTGCCAGCAGACAGGGGACGAACACTGAAGCTTTCTTT,CASRQGTNTEAFF
TRBJ2-1,-,TRBV5-1,TRBD2,TGCGCCAGCAGTGCGGGAGGGCCGGGGAATGAGCAGTTCTTC,CASSAGGPGNEQFF